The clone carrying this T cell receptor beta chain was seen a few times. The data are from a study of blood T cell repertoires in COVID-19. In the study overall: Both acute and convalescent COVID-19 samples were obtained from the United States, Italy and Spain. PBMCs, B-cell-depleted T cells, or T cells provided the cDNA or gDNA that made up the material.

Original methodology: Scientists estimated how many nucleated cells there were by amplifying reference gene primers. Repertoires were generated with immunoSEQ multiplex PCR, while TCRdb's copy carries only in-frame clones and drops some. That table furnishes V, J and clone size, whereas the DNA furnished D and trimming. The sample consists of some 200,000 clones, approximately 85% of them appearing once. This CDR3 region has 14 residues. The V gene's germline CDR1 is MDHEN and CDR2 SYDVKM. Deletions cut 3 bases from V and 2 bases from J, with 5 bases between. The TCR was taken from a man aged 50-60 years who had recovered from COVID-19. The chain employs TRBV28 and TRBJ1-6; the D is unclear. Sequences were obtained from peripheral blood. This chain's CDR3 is CASSLGPYNSPLHF. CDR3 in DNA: TGTGCCAGCAGTTTGGGCCCCTATAATTCACCCCTCCACTTT.